This is a list of T cell receptor beta chains from one sample in a study of blood T cell repertoires in COVID-19. Produced via immunoSEQ multiplex PCR; TCRdb's table is partial and in-frame only. The table records around 300,000 clones, 90% of them present only once. The material sequenced was peripheral blood. These receptors originate from a woman in her 40s with COVID-19, enrolled during active disease. CDR3s include the opening cysteine and the closing phenylalanine or tryptophan. Fields, in order: V gene, J gene, clone size, D gene, CDR3 protein, CDR3 DNA. A D gene is named only where the DNA matches it firmly. Some rows mark clone size as missing; the rest say once, few, many or name a class of expanded clone.

TRBV21-1	TRBJ2-7	.	.	CASRKDSDSYEQYF	TGTGCCAGCAGGAAGGACAGTGACTCCTACGAGCAGTACTTC
TRBV7-9	TRBJ2-7	.	TRBD1	CASSRGQGAYEQYF	TGTGCCAGCAGCCGAGGACAGGGGGCCTACGAGCAGTACTTC
TRBV24-1	TRBJ2-7	.	TRBD1	CATSSRDRVSEQYF	TGTGCCACCAGCTCCCGGGACAGGGTCTCCGAGCAGTACTTC
TRBV28	TRBJ1-1	.	TRBD1	CASYPGQTNTEAFF	TGTGCCAGCTACCCGGGACAGACGAACACTGAAGCTTTCTTT
TRBV6-4	TRBJ2-3	.	TRBD2	CASSERGGEDTQYF	TGTGCCAGCAGTGAGCGGGGGGGCGAAGATACGCAGTATTTT
TRBV18	TRBJ1-1	once	TRBD1	CASSPPTGRPTEAFF	TGTGCCAGCTCACCTCCGACAGGGAGGCCCACTGAAGCTTTCTTT
TRBV9	TRBJ2-2	.	TRBD2	CASSKTSGRPSGELFF	TGTGCCAGCAGCAAGACTAGCGGGAGGCCGAGCGGGGAGCTGTTTTTT
TRBV7-2	TRBJ1-3	once	.	CASSLHGSGNTIYF	TGTGCCAGCAGCCTGCACGGCTCTGGAAACACCATATATTTT
TRBV7-9	TRBJ2-3	once	TRBD1	CASSSGTGLADTQYF	TGTGCCAGCAGCTCCGGGACAGGGTTAGCAGATACGCAGTATTTT
TRBV7-8	TRBJ1-5	.	.	CASSLRQLNQPQHF	TGTGCCAGCAGCTTACGACAGCTTAATCAGCCCCAGCATTTT
TRBV3-1/TRBV3-2	TRBJ2-1	.	.	CASSQDWSSRGQFF	TGTGCCAGCAGCCAAGATTGGTCGTCCCGCGGGCAGTTCTTC
TRBV7-3	TRBJ2-1	.	TRBD1	CASSSPTGTDEQFF	TGTGCCAGCAGCTCCCCGACAGGGACCGATGAGCAGTTCTTC
TRBV5-1	TRBJ2-5	.	.	CASSSPTAYQETQYF	TGCGCCAGCAGCTCCCCGACAGCGTACCAAGAGACCCAGTACTTC
TRBV2	TRBJ1-2	once	.	CASSEVRGVDGYTF	TGTGCCAGCAGTGAAGTTCGGGGGGTGGATGGCTACACCTTC
TRBV7-2	TRBJ1-5	few	.	CASSKQGLSNQPQHF	TGTGCCAGCAGCAAACAGGGTCTTAGCAATCAGCCCCAGCATTTT
TRBV4-1	TRBJ2-6	.	.	CASSQRANPGANVLTF	TGCGCCAGCAGCCAGCGGGCAAACCCTGGGGCCAACGTCCTGACTTTC
TRBV7-2	TRBJ2-5	.	.	CASSPLSLTETQYF	TGTGCCAGCAGCCCCCTTAGTTTAACAGAGACCCAGTACTTC
TRBV19	TRBJ1-1	.	.	CASTPPGQTNTEAFF	TGTGCCAGTACCCCACCCGGACAGACGAACACTGAAGCTTTCTTT
TRBV19	TRBJ1-1	.	TRBD1	CASSLRQGYTEAFF	TGTGCCAGTAGCCTCAGACAGGGGTACACTGAAGCTTTCTTT
TRBV7-9	TRBJ2-7	.	TRBD1	CASSLVRDRSYEQYF	TGTGCCAGCAGCTTAGTCCGGGACAGGAGCTACGAGCAGTACTTC
TRBV28	TRBJ2-1	.	TRBD2	CASSMASGSSYNEQFF	TGTGCCAGCAGTATGGCTAGCGGGAGCTCCTACAATGAGCAGTTCTTC
TRBV5-4	TRBJ1-1	.	.	CASSRGSSTEAFF	TGTGCCAGCAGCCGGGGGTCGTCCACTGAAGCTTTCTTT
TRBV28	TRBJ2-2	.	TRBD1	CADRDRATGELFF	TGTGCCGACCGGGACAGGGCCACCGGGGAGCTGTTTTTT
TRBV7-2	TRBJ2-3	.	TRBD2	CASSPAGGSTQYF	TGTGCCAGCAGCCCAGCGGGAGGTTCTACGCAGTATTTT
TRBV6-4	TRBJ2-1	.	TRBD2	CASSDYSGRYNEQFF	TGTGCCAGCAGTGACTACAGCGGGAGGTACAATGAGCAGTTCTTC
TRBV6-2/TRBV6-3	TRBJ2-1	.	TRBD2	CASSYSLLAGVWDEQFF	TGTGCCAGCAGTTACTCGCTGTTAGCGGGAGTTTGGGATGAGCAGTTCTTC
TRBV10-3	TRBJ1-5	.	.	CAISSGPGSNQPQHF	TGTGCCATCAGTTCCGGACCGGGAAGCAATCAGCCCCAGCATTTT
TRBV6-4	TRBJ1-1	.	.	CASSEQGYNTEAFF	TGTGCCAGCAGCGAACAGGGTTATAACACTGAAGCTTTCTTT
TRBV5-1	TRBJ1-3	.	.	CASSPLAGARSGNTIYF	TGCGCCAGCAGCCCACTAGCAGGTGCCCGCTCTGGAAACACCATATATTTT
TRBV19	TRBJ1-4	.	TRBD1	CASSTTGGSNEKLFF	TGTGCCAGTAGTACCACAGGGGGGTCTAATGAAAAACTGTTTTTT
TRBV27	TRBJ2-7	.	.	CASSISATDYEQYF	TGTGCCAGCAGCATTTCTGCGACAGACTACGAGCAGTACTTC
TRBV28	TRBJ1-2	.	TRBD1	CASSLTGSYGYTF	TGTGCCAGCAGTCTGACAGGGAGTTATGGCTACACCTTC
TRBV19	TRBJ2-7	.	TRBD1	CASSVGQGAYEQYF	TGTGCCAGTAGTGTTGGACAGGGCGCCTACGAGCAGTACTTC
TRBV19	TRBJ2-1	.	TRBD1	CASRRQGAPDEQFF	TGTGCCAGTAGACGACAGGGGGCGCCGGATGAGCAGTTCTTC
TRBV15	TRBJ1-6	.	TRBD1	CATSRDRDRNSPLHF	TGTGCCACCAGCAGAGATCGGGACAGAAATTCACCCCTCCACTTT
TRBV5-1	TRBJ2-5	.	TRBD2	CASSLFLAGGETQYF	TGCGCCAGCAGCTTGTTTCTAGCGGGGGGAGAGACCCAGTACTTC
TRBV7-2	TRBJ1-1	.	TRBD1	CASSWKGQSNTEAFF	TGTGCCAGCAGCTGGAAGGGACAGTCGAACACTGAAGCTTTCTTT
TRBV7-6	TRBJ2-7	.	.	CASSSSLGAESYEQYF	TGTGCCAGCAGCTCTTCCCTAGGAGCGGAGTCCTACGAGCAGTACTTC
TRBV3-1/TRBV3-2	TRBJ1-1	.	.	CASSLTGNTEAFF	TGTGCCAGCAGTCTGACAGGGAACACTGAAGCTTTCTTT
TRBV10-3	TRBJ1-3	.	.	CAISSLTSRGYSGNTIYF	TGTGCCATCAGTTCTTTAACCTCCAGGGGCTACTCTGGAAACACCATATATTTT
TRBV7-9	TRBJ1-1	.	.	CASSFLTGNTEAFF	TGTGCCAGCAGCTTTCTGACAGGGAACACTGAAGCTTTCTTT
TRBV19	TRBJ1-1	.	.	CASSIARPRATEAFF	TGTGCCAGTAGTATAGCTCGCCCGCGGGCCACTGAAGCTTTCTTT
TRBV5-1	TRBJ1-4	.	TRBD1	CASSSQGALEKLFF	TGCGCCAGCAGCTCTCAGGGGGCTTTGGAAAAACTGTTTTTT
TRBV3-1/TRBV3-2	TRBJ2-5	.	.	CASSHGAGLPSQETQYF	TGTGCCAGCAGCCACGGGGCAGGACTACCCTCCCAAGAGACCCAGTACTTC
TRBV15	TRBJ2-2	.	.	CATSRDKGANTGELFF	TGTGCCACCAGCAGAGATAAGGGGGCGAACACCGGGGAGCTGTTTTTT
TRBV5-6	TRBJ2-5	.	.	CASSFKAGRGTQYF	TGTGCCAGCAGCTTCAAGGCAGGAAGGGGGACCCAGTACTTC
TRBV4-3	TRBJ2-7	.	.	CASSPRGDSYEQYF	TGCGCCAGCAGTCCCAGGGGGGACTCCTACGAGCAGTACTTC
TRBV25-1	TRBJ2-7	.	.	CASSDYRYEQYF	TGTGCCAGCAGTGATTACAGGTACGAGCAGTACTTC
TRBV28	TRBJ1-5	.	.	CASGLPGNQPQHF	TGTGCCAGCGGCCTCCCAGGCAATCAGCCCCAGCATTTT
TRBV11-2	TRBJ2-2	.	TRBD2	CASVAGGHTGELFF	TGTGCCAGCGTAGCGGGGGGGCACACCGGGGAGCTGTTTTTT
TRBV7-6	TRBJ2-3	.	TRBD2	CASSALGRGSTDTQYF	TGTGCCAGCAGCGCACTCGGGAGGGGGAGCACAGATACGCAGTATTTT